This TCR beta chain was captured in a study of blood T cell repertoires in COVID-19. Study in general: Whether acute or convalescent, the COVID-19 samples came from the United States, Italy and Spain. Nucleic acid was either cDNA or gDNA, and it came from T cells, B-cell-depleted T cells, or PBMCs.

The V end lost 7 bases, the J end lost 6 bases, and 20 bases lay between the germline ends. CDR3 size: 15 residues. Germline CDR1 SGHAT, CDR2 FQNNGV. Seattle's enrolled individuals joined amid active infection and were then monitored longitudinally. In the source study's methods: The assay estimated nucleated cells by amplifying reference gene primers. Using immunoSEQ multiplex PCR, the repertoire was profiled, and TCRdb retains in-frame clones only, with some absent. V, J and clone size reflect that table, while D and trimming were determined from the DNA. This sample has 80,000 or so clones; 75% to 85% occur once, and the top ten carry 8.5% to 10%. A single count supports this clone.

The source of this sequence is a man in his forties or fifties with COVID-19, enrolled during active disease. The source material was peripheral blood. This chain uses TRBV11-2 with TRBJ2-3, with D perhaps TRBD1 (6 bases). The CDR3 sequence is CASTQLGGVEDTQYF. In DNA form, the CDR3 reads TGTGCCAGCACCCAATTAGGGGGTGTTGAGGATACGCAGTATTTT. Variable domain in full (rest from reference TRBV11-2 and TRBJ2-3): EAGVAQSPRYKIIEKRQSVAFWCNPISGHATLYWYQQILGQGPKLLIQFQNNGVVDDSQLPKDRFSAERLKGVDSTLKIQPAKLEDSAVYLCASTQLGGVEDTQYFGPGTRLTVL.